This entry describes one T cell receptor beta chain. The sample originates from a study of a mutant IDH1 vaccine in newly diagnosed glioma. Study-level background: Patients were pretreated with radiotherapy, temozolomide, or both, mostly both.

Using immunoSEQ multiplex PCR, the repertoire was profiled, and TCRdb retains in-frame clones only, with some absent. The sample has 70,000 or so clones, around 83% seen once. CDR1 is LNHDA and CDR2 is SQIVND in the germline V gene (reference sequence). The CDR3 length is 13 residues. Trimming shortened V by 3 bases and J by 5 bases, and 10 bases separated the two germline ends. Time point reported: baseline, week 1 (first vaccination visit). Treatment defined: pre-vaccination baseline after standard-of-care therapy. V is TRBV19 and J is TRBJ1-1, with no clear D. The specimen was peripheral blood mononuclear cells (PBMCs), collected from a glioma patient treated with radiotherapy, temozolomide or both. This TCR derives from a woman under 30 with glioma. Some clones in this sample may be carry-over from other donors' samples. CDR3: CASSIRGGTEAFF. CDR3 in DNA: TGTGCCAGTAGTATTCGGGGAGGGACTGAAGCTTTCTTT. The whole variable domain, filled in from reference TRBV19 and TRBJ1-1, reads DGGITQSPKYLFRKEGQNVTLSCEQNLNHDAMYWYRQDPGQGLRLIYYSQIVNDFQKGDIAEGYSVSREKKESFPLTVTSAQKNPTAFYLCASSIRGGTEAFFGQGTRLTVV.